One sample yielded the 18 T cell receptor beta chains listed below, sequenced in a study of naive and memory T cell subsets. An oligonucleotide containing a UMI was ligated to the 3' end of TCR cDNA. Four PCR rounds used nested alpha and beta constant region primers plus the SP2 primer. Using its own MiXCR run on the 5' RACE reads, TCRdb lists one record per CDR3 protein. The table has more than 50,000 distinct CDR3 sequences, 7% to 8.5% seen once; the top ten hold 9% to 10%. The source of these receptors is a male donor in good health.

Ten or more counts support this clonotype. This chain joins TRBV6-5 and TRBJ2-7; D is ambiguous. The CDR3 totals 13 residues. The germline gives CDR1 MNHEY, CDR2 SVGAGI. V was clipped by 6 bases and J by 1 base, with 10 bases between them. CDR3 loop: CASRIDGSYEQYF. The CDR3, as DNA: TGTGCCAGCAGAATCGACGGTTCCTACGAGCAGTACTTC.

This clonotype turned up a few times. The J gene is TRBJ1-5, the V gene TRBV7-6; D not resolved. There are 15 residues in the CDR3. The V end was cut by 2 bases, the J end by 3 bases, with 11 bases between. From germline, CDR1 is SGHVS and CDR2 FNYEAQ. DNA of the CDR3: TGTGCCAGCAGCTTACGGGCCGGGGACAATCAGCCCCAGCATTTT. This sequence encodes CASSLRAGDNQPQHF.

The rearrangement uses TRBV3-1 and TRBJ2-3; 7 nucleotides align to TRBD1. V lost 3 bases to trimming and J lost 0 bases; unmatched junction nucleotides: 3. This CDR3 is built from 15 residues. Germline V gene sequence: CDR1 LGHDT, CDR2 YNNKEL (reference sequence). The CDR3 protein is CASSQRGPSTDTQYF. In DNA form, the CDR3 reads TGTGCCAGCAGCCAGAGGGGGCCTAGCACAGATACGCAGTATTTT.

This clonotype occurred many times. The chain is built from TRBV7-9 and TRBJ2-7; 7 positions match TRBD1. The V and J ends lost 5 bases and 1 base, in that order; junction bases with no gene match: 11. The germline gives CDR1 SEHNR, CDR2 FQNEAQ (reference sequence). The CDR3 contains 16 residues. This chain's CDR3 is CASSTGTVELSYEQYF. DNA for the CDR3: TGTGCCAGCAGCACCGGGACAGTGGAATTATCCTACGAGCAGTACTTC.

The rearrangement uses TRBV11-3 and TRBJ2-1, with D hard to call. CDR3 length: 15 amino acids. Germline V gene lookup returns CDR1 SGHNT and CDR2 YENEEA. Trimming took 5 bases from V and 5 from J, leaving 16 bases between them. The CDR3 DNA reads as TGTGCCAGCAGCCAAGGTACAGATATGAACAATGAGCAGTTCTTC. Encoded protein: CASSQGTDMNNEQFF. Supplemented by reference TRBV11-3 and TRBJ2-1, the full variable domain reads EAGVVQSPRYKIIEKKQPVAFWCNPISGHNTLYWYLQNLGQGPELLIRYENEEAVDDSQLPKDRFSAERLKGVDSTLKIQPAELGDSAVYLCASSQGTDMNNEQFFGPGTRLTVL.

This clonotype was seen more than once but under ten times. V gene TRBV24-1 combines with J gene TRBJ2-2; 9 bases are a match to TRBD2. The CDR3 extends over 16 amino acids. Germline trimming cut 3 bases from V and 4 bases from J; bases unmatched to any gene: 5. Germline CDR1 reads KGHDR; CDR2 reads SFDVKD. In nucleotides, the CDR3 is TGTGCCACCAGTGATGGGCTAGCGGGAATCACCGGGGAGCTGTTTTTT. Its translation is CATSDGLAGITGELFF.

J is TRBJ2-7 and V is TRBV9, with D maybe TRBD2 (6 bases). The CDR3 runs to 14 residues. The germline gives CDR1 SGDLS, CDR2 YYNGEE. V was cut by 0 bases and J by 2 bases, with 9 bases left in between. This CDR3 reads CASSVGDFAYEQYF. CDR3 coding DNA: TGTGCCAGCAGCGTAGGGGACTTTGCCTACGAGCAGTACTTC.

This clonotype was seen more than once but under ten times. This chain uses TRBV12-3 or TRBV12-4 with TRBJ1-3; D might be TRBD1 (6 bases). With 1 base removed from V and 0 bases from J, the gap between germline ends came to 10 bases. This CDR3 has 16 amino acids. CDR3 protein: CASSLGGPRSGNTIYF. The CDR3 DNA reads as TGTGCCAGCAGTTTAGGGGGGCCTCGCTCTGGAAACACCATATATTTT.

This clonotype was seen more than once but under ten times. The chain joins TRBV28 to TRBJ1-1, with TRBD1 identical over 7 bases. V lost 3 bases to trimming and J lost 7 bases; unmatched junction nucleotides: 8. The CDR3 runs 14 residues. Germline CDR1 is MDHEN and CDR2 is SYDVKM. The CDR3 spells CASSFPRQGFEAFF. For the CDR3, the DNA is TGTGCCAGCAGTTTTCCTCGACAGGGCTTTGAAGCTTTCTTT.

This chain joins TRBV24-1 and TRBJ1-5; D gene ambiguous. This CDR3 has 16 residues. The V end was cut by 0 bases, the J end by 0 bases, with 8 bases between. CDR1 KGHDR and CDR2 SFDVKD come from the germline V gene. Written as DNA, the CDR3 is TGTGCCACCAGTGATTTGCTAACTTATAGCAATCAGCCCCAGCATTTT. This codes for CATSDLLTYSNQPQHF.

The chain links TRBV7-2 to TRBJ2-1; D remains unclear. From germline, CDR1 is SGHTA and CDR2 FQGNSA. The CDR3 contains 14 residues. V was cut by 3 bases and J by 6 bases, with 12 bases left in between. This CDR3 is CASSLGSLTNEQFF. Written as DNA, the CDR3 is TGTGCCAGCAGCTTGGGGTCACTGACCAATGAGCAGTTCTTC.

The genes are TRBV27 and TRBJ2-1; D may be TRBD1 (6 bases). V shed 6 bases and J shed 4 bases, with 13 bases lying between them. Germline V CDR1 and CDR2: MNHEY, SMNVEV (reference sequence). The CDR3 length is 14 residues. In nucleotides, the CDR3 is TGTGCCAGCAGCGAGGGACACGTTTACAATGAGCAGTTCTTC. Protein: CASSEGHVYNEQFF.

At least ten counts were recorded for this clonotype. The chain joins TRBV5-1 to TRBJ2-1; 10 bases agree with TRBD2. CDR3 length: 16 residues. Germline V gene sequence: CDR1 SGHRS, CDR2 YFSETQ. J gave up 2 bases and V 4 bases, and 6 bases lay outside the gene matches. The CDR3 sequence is CASSLASGRAYNEQFF. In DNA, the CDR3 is TGCGCCAGCAGCCTGGCAAGCGGGAGGGCCTACAATGAGCAGTTCTTC. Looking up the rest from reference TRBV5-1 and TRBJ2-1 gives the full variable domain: KAGVTQTPRYLIKTRGQQVTLSCSPISGHRSVSWYQQTPGQGLQFLFEYFSETQRNKGNFPGRFSGRQFSNSRSEMNVSTLELGDSALYLCASSLASGRAYNEQFFGPGTRLTVL.

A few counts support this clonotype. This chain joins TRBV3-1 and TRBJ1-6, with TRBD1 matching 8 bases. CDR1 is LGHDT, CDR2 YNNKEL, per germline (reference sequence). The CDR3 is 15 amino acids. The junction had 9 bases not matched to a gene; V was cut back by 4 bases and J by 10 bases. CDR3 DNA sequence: TGTGCCAGCAGCCCCCGGACAGGGAGAGGGTCACCCCTCCACTTT. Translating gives CASSPRTGRGSPLHF. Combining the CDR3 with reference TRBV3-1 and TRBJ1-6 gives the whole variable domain DTAVSQTPKYLVTQMGNDKSIKCEQNLGHDTMYWYKQDSKKFLKIMFSYNNKELIINETVPNRFSPKSPDKAHLNLHINSLELGDSAVYFCASSPRTGRGSPLHFGNGTRLTVT.

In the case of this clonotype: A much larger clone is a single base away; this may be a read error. The chain's CDR3 is CASNLVGGNRDTLYF. The CDR3 nucleotides are TGTGCCAGCAACCTAGTGGGGGGGAATCGAGATACGCTGTATTTT. The chain combines TRBV6-5 with TRBJ2-3; 7 bases are a match to TRBD2. The CDR3 runs 15 residues. Germline CDR1 reads MNHEY; CDR2 reads SVGAGI.

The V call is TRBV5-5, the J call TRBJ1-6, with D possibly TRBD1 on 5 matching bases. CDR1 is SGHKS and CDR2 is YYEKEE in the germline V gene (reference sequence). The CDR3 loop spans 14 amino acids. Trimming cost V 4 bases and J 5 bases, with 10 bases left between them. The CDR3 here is CASSKGRDNSPLHF. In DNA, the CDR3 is TGTGCCAGCAGCAAGGGACGCGATAATTCACCCCTCCACTTT.

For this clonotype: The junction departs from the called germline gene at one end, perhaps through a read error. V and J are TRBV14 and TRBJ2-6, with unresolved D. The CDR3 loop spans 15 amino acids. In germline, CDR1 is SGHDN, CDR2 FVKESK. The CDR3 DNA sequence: TGTGCCAGAAGCCTATTTTACTCTGGGGCCAACGTCCTGACTTTC. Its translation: CARSLFYSGANVLTF.

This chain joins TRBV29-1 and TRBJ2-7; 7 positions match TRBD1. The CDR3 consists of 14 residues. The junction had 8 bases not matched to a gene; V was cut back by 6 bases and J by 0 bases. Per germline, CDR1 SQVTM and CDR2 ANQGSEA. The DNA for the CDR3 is TGCAGCGTATATGGGGGACAGCACTCCTACGAGCAGTACTTC. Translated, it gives CSVYGGQHSYEQYF.